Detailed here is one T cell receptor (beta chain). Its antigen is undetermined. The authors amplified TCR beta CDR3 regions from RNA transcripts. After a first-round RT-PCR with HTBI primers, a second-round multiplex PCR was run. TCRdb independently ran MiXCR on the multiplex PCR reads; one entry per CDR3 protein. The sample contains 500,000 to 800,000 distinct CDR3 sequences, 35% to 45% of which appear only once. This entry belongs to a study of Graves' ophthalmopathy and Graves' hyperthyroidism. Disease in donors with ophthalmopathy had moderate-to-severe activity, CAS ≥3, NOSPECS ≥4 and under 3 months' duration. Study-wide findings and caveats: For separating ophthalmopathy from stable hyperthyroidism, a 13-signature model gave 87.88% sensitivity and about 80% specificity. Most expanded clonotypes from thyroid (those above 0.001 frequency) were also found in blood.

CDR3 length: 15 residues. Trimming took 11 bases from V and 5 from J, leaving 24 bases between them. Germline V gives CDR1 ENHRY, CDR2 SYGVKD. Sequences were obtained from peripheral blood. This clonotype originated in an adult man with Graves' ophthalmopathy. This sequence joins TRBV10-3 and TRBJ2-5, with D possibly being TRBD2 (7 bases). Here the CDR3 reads CAGTSPGEGGETQYF. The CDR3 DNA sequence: TGTGCCGGCACGTCTCCAGGGGAGGGAGGCGAGACCCAGTACTTC.